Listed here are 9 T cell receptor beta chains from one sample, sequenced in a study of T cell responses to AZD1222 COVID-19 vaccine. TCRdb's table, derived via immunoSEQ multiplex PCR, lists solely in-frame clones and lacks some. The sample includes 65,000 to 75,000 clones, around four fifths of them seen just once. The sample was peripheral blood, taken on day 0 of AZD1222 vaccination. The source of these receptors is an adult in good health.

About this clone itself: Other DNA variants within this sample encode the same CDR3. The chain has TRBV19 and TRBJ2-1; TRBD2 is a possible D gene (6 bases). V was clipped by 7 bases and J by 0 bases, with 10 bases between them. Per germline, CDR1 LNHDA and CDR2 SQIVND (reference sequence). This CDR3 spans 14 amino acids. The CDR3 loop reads CASTRDSSYNEQFF. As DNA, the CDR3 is TGTGCCAGTACTCGGGACTCCTCCTACAATGAGCAGTTCTTC.

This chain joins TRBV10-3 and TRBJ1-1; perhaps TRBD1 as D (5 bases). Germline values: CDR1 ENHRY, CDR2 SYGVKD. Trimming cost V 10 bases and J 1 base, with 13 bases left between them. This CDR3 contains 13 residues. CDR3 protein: CATSDRKNTEAFF. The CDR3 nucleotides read TGTGCCACCTCAGACAGAAAGAACACTGAAGCTTTCTTT.

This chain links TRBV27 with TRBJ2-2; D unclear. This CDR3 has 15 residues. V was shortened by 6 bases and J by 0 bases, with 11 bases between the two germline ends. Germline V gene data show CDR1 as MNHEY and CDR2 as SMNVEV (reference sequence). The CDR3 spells CASSLLFANTGELFF. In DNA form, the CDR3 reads TGTGCCAGCAGCCTCCTTTTCGCGAACACCGGGGAGCTGTTTTTT.

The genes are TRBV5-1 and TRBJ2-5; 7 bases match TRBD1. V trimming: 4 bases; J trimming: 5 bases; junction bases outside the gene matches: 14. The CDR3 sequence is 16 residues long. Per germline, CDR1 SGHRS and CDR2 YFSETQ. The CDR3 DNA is TGCGCCAGCAGCAGAAGATTAGGGGGCGCCTGGGAGACCCAGTACTTC. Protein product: CASSRRLGGAWETQYF.

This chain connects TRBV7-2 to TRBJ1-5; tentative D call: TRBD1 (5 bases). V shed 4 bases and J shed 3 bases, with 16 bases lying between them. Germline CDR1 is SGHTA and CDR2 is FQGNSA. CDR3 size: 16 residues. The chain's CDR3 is CASSSGTPRVNQPQHF. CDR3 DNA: TGTGCCAGCAGCTCTGGGACTCCACGGGTCAATCAGCCCCAGCATTTT.

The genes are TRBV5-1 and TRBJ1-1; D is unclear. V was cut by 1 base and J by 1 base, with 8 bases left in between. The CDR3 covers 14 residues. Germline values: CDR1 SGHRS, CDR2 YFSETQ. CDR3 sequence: CASSLYAENTEAFF. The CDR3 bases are TGCGCCAGCAGCTTGTACGCGGAGAACACTGAAGCTTTCTTT.

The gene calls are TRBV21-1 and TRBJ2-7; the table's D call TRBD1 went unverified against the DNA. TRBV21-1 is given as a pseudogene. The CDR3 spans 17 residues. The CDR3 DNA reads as TGTGCCAGCAGCAAAGCGCCTGGGACAGGGGAAACCTACGAGCAGTACTTC. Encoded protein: CASSKAPGTGETYEQYF.

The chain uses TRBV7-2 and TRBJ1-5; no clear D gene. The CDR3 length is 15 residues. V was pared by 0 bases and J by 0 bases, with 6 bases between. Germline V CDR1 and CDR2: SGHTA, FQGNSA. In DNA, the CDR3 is TGTGCCAGCAGCTTAGCTGGAGGTAGCAATCAGCCCCAGCATTTT. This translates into CASSLAGGSNQPQHF.

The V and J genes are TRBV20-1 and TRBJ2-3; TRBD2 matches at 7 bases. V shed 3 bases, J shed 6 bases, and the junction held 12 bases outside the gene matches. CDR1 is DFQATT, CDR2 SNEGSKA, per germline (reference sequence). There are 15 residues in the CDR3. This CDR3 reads CSASSGLGHFDTQYF. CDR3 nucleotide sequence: TGCAGTGCTAGTTCTGGACTAGGGCACTTCGATACGCAGTATTTT.